This TCR beta chain was sequenced in a study of identical twins. TCRdb reanalysed the 5' RACE reads using MiXCR and keeps one entry per CDR3 protein. The profile shows some 560,000 distinct CDR3 sequences, 9.6% of them singletons. The sample holds a few counts of this clonotype. Germline CDR1 SGHAT, CDR2 FQNNGV. There are 20 residues in the CDR3. The trim removed 0 bases at V and 3 bases at J, leaving 13 bases unmatched. Another study also made use of these data, one on yellow fever vaccine responses in identical twins.

This sequence joins TRBV11-2 and TRBJ2-1, with 11 nucleotides matching TRBD2. The sequence derives from a woman aged 18 to 35 in good health. The sample taken for sequencing was PBMCs. The CDR3 bases are TGTGCCAGCAGCTTAGATCGGAGACTAGCGGGGACCACAAACTACAATGAGCAGTTCTTC. Its protein product is CASSLDRRLAGTTNYNEQFF.